This T cell receptor (beta chain) was sequenced for a study of blood T cell repertoires in COVID-19 (dated by TCRdb to 2020 to 2022). For the wider study: Collaborator samples came from the United States, Italy and Spain and covered acute and convalescent phases of COVID-19. The prospective study material was composed of cDNA or gDNA derived from T cells, B-cell-depleted T cells, or PBMCs. Deeply sampled blood TCRbeta repertoires from subjects exposed to, actively infected with, or recovered from COVID-19 were included in the dataset. A freely available public database, intended as a resource for researchers studying the immune response to SARS-CoV-2, is where the repertoires were released. The samples were drawn from two sources: the first 160 participants of the ongoing ImmuneRACE study, and 1,254 subjects contributed by 6 global collaborators. Sample metadata almost always included a de-identified subject ID, COVID-19 status, age in years and sex. HLA class I and class II types, where available, came from metadata supplied by the sample provider rather than from assay-based typing.

Overall results and qualifications from the work: The amount of clinical and demographic metadata varied by source and participant and was provided uncurated.

V sheds 5 bases and J sheds 10 bases, leaving 15 bases between their ends. The CDR3 measures 12 amino acids from cysteine to phenylalanine. Only the CDR3 DNA is retained, 36 bases long and in frame from the first base. The germline V gene (reference sequence) provides CDR1 MNHEY and CDR2 SMNVEV. In Seattle, one collaborating source enrolled patients while the infection was active and tracked those patients longitudinally over the course of disease. Collaborating institutions collected whole blood in K2EDTA tubes following their own protocols. For TCRbeta analysis, collaborator samples were shipped as frozen whole blood, as isolated PBMCs, or as DNA extracted from either sample type. The immunoSEQ Assay, a bias-controlled multiplex PCR, was used to amplify TCRbeta CDR3 regions from genomic DNA. From the authors' description of their analysis: Nucleated cell counts per sample were estimated from amplification of reference gene primers within the assay. Sequence reads were collapsed and filtered to measure the absolute abundance of every unique TCRbeta CDR3 rearrangement. Productive Simpson clonality was computed per sample as the square root of Simpson's diversity index over productive rearrangements. TCRdb holds this immuneACCESS table with in-frame rearrangements only. Some clones are missing; in checked studies, unresolved V genes explain under half, and the rest has no known cause. V, J and clone size reflect that table, while D and trimming were determined from the DNA. This sample is represented by roughly 250,000 clones; about 91% of them were singletons. In total, the top ten clones hold about 2.5% of the sample.

This clone was counted between two and nine times. This receptor's antigen is unknown. Qualities for individual bases were not recorded, and no much larger clone is one base off. The rearranged chain carries TRBV27 and TRBJ2-7; a weak D assignment points to TRBD1 (6 bases agree). Sequenced: peripheral blood. This TCR derives from a young adult with COVID-19, enrolled during active disease. The CDR3 region reads CASSPTGTLQYF. The nucleotide sequence is TGTGCCAGCAGTCCAACAGGGACACTCCAGTACTTC.